This T cell receptor (beta chain) originates from a study of spatial heterogeneity in lung cancer. Notes on the study in general: Mutation counts in tumors were tracked by counts of expanded intratumoral alpha and beta TCRs.

Noted time point: sample taken at primary tumor resection. The donor group consisted of over 60 patients who had untreated, early-stage non-small cell lung cancer. Researchers sequenced whole RNA taken from tumor, nontumor lung or frozen PBMC without sorting. From germline, CDR1 is GTSNPN and CDR2 SVGIG (reference sequence). The ends lost 1 base at V and 7 bases at J; junction bases unmatched: 1. This CDR3 comprises 13 residues. TCRdb passed the 5' RACE reads through MiXCR, listing each CDR3 protein once. Of around 9,300 distinct CDR3 sequences listed, 5% to 6.5% are singletons. With regard to this clonotype: Its target is unknown.

The specimen comprised lung tumor tissue, sampled at surgery. The chain uses TRBV30 and TRBJ1-6; 7 bases are shared with TRBD1. The receptor's source is a female donor with early-stage non-small cell lung cancer. CDR3 loop: CAWSGDRNSPLHF. The CDR3 nucleotides are TGTGCCTGGAGTGGGGACAGAAATTCACCCCTCCACTTT.